This passage covers 5 T cell receptor beta chains from one sample sequenced in a study of T cell repertoires in cytomegalovirus infection. Each CDR3 protein gets one entry after TCRdb re-called the reads with MiXCR. This table has some 300,000 distinct CDR3 sequences, roughly a sixth appearing once. Sequenced material: PBMCs. The receptors were gathered from a human donor in good health (CMV status not recorded). Some clones in this sample may be carry-over from other donors' samples.

The rearrangement joins TRBV6-1 to TRBJ1-3, with 7 bases matching TRBD1. CDR1 MNHNS and CDR2 SASEGT come from the germline V gene. The CDR3 spans 17 residues. The ends lost 0 bases at V and 0 bases at J; junction bases unmatched: 5. CDR3 protein: CASSEALDRHSGNTIYF. The CDR3 DNA reads as TGTGCCAGCAGTGAAGCCTTGGACAGGCACTCTGGAAACACCATATATTTT.

J is TRBJ1-1 and V is TRBV12-3 or TRBV12-4, with D possibly matching TRBD1 (5 bases). Deletions cut 0 bases from V and 10 bases from J, with 12 bases between. CDR3 size: 13 residues. The CDR3 DNA sequence: TGTGCCAGCAGTTTAGCGCCCGGGGCCGCAGCTTTCTTT. Residues: CASSLAPGAAAFF.

J is TRBJ1-6 and V is TRBV7-2; D is undetermined. The CDR3 has 13 residues. Germline V gives CDR1 SGHTA, CDR2 FQGNSA. Trimming took off 1 base at V and 7 bases at J, with 5 bases between the two ends. CDR3: CASSLDLNSPLHF. CDR3 nucleotides: TGTGCCAGCAGCTTAGATCTGAATTCACCCCTCCACTTT.

To note about this clonotype: Since a much larger clone is just one base distant, this may be a read error. V is TRBV28 and J is TRBJ1-4; perhaps TRBD1 as D (5 bases). The CDR3 is 15 residues long. Per the germline V gene, CDR1 is MDHEN and CDR2 is SYDVKM. In DNA, the CDR3 is TGTGCCAGCGAGGGGATAGGGGCAACTAATGAAATACTGTTTTTT. The encoded protein is CASEGIGATNEILFF.

The genes are TRBV4-3 and TRBJ1-6; D is perhaps TRBD1 (5 bases). Germline lookup yields CDR1 LGHNA and CDR2 YSLEER. This CDR3 spans 19 amino acids. V was trimmed by 0 bases and J by 0 bases, leaving 15 bases between them. CDR3 coding DNA: TGCGCCAGCAGCCAAGAGTTGGCAGGGACTAGCTCCTATAATTCACCCCTCCACTTT. This sequence encodes CASSQELAGTSSYNSPLHF.